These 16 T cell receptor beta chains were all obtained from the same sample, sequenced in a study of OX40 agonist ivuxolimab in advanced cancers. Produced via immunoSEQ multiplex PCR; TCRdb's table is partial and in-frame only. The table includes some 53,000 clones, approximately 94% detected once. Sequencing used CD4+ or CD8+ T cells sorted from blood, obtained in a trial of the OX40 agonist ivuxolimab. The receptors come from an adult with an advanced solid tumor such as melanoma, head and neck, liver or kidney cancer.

For the CDR3, the DNA is TGTGCCAGCAGTACTAGTGATGAGCAGTTCTTC. Its translation: CASSTSDEQFF. V and J are TRBV6-5 and TRBJ2-1, with TRBD2 as a possible D gene (5 bases). Germline lookup yields CDR1 MNHEY and CDR2 SVGAGI. V was cut by 5 bases and J by 8 bases, with 7 bases left in between. The CDR3 is 11 amino acids.

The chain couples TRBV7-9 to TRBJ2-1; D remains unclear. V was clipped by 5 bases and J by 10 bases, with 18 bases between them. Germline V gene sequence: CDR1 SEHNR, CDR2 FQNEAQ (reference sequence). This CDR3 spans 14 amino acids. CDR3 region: CASSQGLRPMEQFF. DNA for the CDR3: TGTGCCAGCAGCCAAGGTTTGCGACCAATGGAGCAGTTCTTC.

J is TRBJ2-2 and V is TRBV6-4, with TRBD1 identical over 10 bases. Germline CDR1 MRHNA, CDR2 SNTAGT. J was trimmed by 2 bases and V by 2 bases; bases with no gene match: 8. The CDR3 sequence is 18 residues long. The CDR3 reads CASSDDYSTGGNTGELFF. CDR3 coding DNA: TGTGCCAGCAGTGACGATTATTCGACAGGGGGCAACACCGGGGAGCTGTTTTTT.

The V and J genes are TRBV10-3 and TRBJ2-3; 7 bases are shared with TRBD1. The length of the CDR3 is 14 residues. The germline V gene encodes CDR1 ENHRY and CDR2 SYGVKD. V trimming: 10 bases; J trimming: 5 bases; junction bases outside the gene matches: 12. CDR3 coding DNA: TGTGCCACCATACCCTATGACAGGGAAGATACGCAGTATTTT. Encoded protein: CATIPYDREDTQYF.

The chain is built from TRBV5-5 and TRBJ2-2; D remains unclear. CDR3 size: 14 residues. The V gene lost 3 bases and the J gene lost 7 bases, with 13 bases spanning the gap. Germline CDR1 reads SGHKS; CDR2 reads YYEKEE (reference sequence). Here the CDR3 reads CASSSGPVDGELFF. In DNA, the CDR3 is TGTGCCAGCAGCTCCGGACCCGTTGACGGGGAGCTGTTTTTT.

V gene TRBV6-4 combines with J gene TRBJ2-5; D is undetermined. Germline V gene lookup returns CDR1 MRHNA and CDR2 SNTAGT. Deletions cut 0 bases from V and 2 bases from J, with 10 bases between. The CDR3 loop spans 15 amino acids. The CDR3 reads CASSDSKSWQETQYF. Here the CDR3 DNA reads TGTGCCAGCAGTGACTCAAAAAGCTGGCAAGAGACCCAGTACTTC.

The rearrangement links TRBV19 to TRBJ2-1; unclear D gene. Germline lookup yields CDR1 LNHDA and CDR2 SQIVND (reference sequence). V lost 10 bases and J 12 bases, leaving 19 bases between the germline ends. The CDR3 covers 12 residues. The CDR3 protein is CATTLGDGVQFF. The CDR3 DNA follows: TGTGCCACCACTCTTGGGGATGGAGTGCAGTTCTTC.

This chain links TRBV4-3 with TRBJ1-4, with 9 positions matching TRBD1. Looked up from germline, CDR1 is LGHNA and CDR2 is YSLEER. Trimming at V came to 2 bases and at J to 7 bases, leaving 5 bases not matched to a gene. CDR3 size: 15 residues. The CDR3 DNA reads TGCGCCAGCAGCCAAACGACAGGGGGGATTGAAAAACTGTTTTTT. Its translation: CASSQTTGGIEKLFF.

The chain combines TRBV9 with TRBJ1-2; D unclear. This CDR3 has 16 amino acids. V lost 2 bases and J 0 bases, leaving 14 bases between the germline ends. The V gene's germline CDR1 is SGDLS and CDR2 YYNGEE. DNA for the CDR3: TGTGCCAGCAGCGTCCGCCGGAGCCCCTCTAACTATGGCTACACCTTC. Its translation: CASSVRRSPSNYGYTF.

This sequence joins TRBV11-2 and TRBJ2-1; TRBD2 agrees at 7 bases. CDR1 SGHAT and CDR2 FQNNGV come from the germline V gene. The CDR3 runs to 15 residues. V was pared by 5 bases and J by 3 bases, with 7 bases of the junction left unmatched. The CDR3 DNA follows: TGTGCCAGCAGCCCTCTAGCGGACGTCTACAATGAGCAGTTCTTC. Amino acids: CASSPLADVYNEQFF.

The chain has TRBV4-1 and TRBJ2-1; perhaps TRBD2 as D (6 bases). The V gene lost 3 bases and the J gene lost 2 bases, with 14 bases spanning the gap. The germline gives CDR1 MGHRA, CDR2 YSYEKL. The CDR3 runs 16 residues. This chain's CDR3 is CASSQDASETYNEQFF. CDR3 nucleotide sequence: TGCGCCAGCAGCCAGGACGCTAGCGAAACCTACAATGAGCAGTTCTTC.

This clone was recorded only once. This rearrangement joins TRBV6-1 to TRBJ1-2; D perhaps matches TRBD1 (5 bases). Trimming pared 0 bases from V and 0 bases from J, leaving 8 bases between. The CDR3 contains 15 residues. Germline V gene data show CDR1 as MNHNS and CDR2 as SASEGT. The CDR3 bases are TGTGCCAGCAGTGAAGCACGGGGGTCTAACTATGGCTACACCTTC. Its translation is CASSEARGSNYGYTF.

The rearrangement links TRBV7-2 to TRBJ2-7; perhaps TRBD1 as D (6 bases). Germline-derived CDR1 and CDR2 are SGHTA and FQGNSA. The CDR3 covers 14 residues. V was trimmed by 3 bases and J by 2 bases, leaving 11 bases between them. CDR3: CASSLPGATYEQYF. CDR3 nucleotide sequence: TGTGCCAGCAGCTTGCCAGGGGCCACCTACGAGCAGTACTTC.

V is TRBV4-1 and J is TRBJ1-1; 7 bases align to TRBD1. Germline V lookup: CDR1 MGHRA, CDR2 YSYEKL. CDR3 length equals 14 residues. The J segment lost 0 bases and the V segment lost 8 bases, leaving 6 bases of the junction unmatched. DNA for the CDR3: TGCGCCAGCGGCCCGGGACAGCTGAACACTGAAGCTTTCTTT. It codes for CASGPGQLNTEAFF.

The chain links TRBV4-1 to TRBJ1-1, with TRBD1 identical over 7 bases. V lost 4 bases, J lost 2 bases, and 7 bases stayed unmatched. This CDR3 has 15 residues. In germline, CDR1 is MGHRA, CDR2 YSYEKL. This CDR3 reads CASSPPGQINTEAFF. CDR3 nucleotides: TGCGCCAGCAGCCCTCCGGGACAGATTAACACTGAAGCTTTCTTT.

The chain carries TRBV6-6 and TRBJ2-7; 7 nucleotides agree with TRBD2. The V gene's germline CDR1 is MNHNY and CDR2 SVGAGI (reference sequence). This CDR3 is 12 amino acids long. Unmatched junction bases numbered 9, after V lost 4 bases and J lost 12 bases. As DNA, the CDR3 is TGTGCCAGCAGTTCCTGGGACTACCTGGCGTACTTC. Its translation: CASSSWDYLAYF.